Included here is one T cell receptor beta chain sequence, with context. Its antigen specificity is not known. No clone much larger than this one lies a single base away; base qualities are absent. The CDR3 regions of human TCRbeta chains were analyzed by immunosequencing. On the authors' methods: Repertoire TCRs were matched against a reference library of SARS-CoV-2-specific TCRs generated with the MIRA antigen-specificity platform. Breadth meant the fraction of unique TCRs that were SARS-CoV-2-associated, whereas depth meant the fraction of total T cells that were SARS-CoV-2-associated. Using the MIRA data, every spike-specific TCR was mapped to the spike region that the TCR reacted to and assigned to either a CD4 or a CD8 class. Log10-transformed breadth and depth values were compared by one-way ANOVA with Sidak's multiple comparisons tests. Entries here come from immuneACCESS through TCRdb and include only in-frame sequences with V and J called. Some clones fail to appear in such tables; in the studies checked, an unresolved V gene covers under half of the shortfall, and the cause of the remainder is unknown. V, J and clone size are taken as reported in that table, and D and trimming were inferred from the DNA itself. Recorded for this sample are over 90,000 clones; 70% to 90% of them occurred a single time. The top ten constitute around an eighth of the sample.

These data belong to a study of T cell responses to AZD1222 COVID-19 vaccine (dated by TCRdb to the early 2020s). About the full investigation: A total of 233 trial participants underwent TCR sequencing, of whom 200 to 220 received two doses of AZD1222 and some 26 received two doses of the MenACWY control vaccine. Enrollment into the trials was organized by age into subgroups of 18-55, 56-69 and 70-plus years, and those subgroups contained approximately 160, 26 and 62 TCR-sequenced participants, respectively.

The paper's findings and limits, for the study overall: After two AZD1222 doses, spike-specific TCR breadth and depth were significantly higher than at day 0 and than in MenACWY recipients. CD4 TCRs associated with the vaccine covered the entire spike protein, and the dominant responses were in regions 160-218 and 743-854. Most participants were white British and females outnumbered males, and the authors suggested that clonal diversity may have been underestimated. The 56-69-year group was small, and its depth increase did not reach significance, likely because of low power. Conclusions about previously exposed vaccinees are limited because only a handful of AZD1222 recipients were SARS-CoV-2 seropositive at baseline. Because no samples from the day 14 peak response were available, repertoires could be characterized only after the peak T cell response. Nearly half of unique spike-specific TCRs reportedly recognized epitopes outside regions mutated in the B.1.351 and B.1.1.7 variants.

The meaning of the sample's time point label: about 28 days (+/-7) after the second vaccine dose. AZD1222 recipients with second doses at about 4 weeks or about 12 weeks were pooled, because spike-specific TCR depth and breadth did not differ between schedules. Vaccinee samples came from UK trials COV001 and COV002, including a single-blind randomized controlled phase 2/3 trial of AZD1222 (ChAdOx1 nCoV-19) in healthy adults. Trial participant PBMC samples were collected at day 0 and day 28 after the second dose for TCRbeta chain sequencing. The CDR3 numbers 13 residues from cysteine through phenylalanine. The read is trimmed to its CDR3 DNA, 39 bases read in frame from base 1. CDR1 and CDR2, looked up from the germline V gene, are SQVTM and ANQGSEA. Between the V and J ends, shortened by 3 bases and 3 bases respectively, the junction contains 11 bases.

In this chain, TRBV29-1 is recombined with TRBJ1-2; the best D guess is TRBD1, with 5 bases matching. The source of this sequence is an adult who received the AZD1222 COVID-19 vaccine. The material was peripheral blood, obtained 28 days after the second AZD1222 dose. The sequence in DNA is TGCAGCGTTGACACCGGGACCCACTATGGCTACACCTTC. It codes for CSVDTGTHYGYTF.